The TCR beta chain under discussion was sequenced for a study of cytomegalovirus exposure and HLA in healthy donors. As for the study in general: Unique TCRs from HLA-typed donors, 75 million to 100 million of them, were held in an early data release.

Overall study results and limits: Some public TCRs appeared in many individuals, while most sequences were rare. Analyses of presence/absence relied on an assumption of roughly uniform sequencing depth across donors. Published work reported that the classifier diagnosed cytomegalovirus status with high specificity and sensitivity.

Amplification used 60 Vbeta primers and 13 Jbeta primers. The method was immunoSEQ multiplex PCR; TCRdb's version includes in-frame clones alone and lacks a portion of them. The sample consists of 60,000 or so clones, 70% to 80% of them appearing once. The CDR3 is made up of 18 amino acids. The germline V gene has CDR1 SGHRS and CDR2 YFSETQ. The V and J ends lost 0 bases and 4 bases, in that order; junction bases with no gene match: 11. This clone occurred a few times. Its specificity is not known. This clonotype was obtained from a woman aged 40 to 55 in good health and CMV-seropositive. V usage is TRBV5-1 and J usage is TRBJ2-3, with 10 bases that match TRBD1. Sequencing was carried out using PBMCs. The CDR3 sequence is CASSLAPEDRGRSDTQYF. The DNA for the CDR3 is TGCGCCAGCAGCTTGGCCCCGGAGGACAGGGGGAGGTCAGATACGCAGTATTTT.